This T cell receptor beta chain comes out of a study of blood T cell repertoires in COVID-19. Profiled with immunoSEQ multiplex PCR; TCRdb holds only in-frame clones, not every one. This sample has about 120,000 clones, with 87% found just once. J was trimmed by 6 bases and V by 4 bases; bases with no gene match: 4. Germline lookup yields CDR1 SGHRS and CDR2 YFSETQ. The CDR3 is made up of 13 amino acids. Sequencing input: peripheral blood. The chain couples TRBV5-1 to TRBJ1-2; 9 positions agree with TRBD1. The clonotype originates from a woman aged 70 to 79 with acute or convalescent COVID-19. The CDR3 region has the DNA TGCGCCAGCAGCCCGGGACAGGGTAATGGCTACACCTTC. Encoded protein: CASSPGQGNGYTF.